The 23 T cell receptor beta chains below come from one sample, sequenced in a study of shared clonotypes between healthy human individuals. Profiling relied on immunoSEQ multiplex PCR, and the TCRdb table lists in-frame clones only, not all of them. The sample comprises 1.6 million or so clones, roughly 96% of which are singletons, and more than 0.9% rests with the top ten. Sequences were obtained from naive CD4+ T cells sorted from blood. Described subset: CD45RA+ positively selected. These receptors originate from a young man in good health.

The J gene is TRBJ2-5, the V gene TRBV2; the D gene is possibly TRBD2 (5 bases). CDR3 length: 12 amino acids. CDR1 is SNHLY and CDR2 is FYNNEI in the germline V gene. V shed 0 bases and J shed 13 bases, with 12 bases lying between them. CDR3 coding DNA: TGTGCCAGCAGTGAAGCGCTTCGGGAACCGTACTTC. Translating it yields CASSEALREPYF.

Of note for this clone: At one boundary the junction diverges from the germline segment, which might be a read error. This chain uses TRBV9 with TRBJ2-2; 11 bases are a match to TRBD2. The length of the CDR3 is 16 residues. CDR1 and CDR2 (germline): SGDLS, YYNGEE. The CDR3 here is CASSALGLAGTAELFF. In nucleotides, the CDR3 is TGTGCCAGCAGTGCCCTCGGACTAGCGGGTACCGCGGAGCTGTTTTTT.

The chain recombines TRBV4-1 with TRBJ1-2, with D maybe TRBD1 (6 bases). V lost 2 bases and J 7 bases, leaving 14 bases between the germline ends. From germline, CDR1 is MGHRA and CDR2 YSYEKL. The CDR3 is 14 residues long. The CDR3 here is CASSQLGAPGGYTF. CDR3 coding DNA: TGCGCCAGCAGCCAATTGGGGGCTCCGGGTGGCTACACCTTC.

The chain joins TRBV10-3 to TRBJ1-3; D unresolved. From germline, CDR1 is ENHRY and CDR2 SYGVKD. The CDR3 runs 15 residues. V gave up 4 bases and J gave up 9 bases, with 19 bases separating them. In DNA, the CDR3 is TGTGCCATCAGTGGACGGAGCCTGGGTGCTGCCACCATATATTTT. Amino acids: CAISGRSLGAATIYF.

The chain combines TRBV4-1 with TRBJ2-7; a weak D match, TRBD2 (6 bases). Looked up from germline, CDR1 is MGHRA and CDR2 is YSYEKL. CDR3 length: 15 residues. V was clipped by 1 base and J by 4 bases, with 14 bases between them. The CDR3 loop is CASSQGSGWAYEQYF. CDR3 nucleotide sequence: TGCGCCAGCAGCCAAGGGAGCGGGTGGGCTTACGAGCAGTACTTC.

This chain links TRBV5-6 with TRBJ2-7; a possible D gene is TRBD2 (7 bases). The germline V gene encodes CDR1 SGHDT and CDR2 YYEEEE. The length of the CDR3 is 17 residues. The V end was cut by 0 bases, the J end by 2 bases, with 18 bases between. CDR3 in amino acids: CASSLGGGGPWTYEQYF. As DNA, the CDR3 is TGTGCCAGCAGCTTGGGAGGGGGAGGGCCCTGGACCTACGAGCAGTACTTC.

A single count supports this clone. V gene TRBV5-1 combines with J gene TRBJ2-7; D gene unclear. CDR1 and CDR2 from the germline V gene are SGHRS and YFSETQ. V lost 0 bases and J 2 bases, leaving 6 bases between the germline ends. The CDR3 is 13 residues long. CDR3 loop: CASSLDGPYEQYF. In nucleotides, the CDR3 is TGCGCCAGCAGCTTGGACGGACCCTACGAGCAGTACTTC.

This CDR3 is CSVAGAPPNEQFF. CDR3 sequence (DNA): TGCAGCGTTGCTGGGGCTCCCCCTAATGAGCAGTTCTTC. V is TRBV29-1 and J is TRBJ2-1; D might be TRBD1 (5 bases). Germline CDR1 and CDR2: SQVTM and ANQGSEA. There are 13 residues in the CDR3. With 4 bases removed from V and 7 bases from J, the gap between germline ends came to 14 bases.

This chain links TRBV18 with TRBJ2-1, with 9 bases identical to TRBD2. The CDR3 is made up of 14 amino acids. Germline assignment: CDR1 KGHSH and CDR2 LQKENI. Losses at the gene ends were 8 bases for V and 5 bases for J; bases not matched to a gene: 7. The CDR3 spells CASAGLASNNEQFF. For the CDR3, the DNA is TGTGCCAGCGCAGGACTAGCGTCAAACAATGAGCAGTTCTTC.

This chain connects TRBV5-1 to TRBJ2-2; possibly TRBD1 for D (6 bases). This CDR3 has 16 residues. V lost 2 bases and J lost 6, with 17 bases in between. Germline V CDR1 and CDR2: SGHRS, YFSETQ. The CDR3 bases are TGCGCCAGCAGCTTTGACAACAGGGTAGGCGCCGGGGAGCTGTTTTTT. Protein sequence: CASSFDNRVGAGELFF.

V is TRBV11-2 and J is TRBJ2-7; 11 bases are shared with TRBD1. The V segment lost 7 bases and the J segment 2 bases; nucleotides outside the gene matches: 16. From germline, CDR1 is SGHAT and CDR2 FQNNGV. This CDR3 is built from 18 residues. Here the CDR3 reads CASTLWSQDRGLPYEQYF. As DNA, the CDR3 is TGTGCCAGCACCCTATGGTCCCAGGACAGGGGGCTTCCCTACGAGCAGTACTTC.

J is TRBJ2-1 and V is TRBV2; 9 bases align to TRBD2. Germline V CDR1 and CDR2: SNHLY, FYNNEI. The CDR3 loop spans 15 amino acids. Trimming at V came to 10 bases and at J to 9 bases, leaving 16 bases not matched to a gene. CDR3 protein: CATPSENSGSGEQFF. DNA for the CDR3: TGTGCCACCCCCTCCGAGAATAGCGGGAGTGGTGAGCAGTTCTTC.

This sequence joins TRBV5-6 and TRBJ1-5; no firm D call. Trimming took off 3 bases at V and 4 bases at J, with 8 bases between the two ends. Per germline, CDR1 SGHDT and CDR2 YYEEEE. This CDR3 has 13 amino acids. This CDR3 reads CASSSSRNQPQHF. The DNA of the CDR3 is TGTGCCAGCAGCTCGTCAAGGAATCAGCCCCAGCATTTT.

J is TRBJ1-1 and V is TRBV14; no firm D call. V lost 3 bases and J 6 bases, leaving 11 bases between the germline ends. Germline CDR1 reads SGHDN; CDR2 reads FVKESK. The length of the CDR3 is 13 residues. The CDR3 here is CASSQDRASEAFF. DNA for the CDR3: TGTGCCAGCAGCCAGGACCGGGCCTCTGAAGCTTTCTTT.

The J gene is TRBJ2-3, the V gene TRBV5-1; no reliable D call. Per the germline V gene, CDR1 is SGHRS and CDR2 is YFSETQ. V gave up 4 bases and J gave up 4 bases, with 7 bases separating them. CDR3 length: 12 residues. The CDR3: CASSITADTQYF. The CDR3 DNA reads TGCGCCAGCAGCATCACGGCAGATACGCAGTATTTT.

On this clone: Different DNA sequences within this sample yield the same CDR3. CDR3 sequence: CASSVASGYNEQFF. DNA for the CDR3: TGTGCCAGCAGCGTAGCTAGCGGGTACAATGAGCAGTTCTTC. The chain recombines TRBV9 with TRBJ2-1; 8 bases fit TRBD2. Germline lookup yields CDR1 SGDLS and CDR2 YYNGEE. This CDR3 is built from 14 residues. The trim removed 0 bases at V and 4 bases at J, leaving 0 bases unmatched.

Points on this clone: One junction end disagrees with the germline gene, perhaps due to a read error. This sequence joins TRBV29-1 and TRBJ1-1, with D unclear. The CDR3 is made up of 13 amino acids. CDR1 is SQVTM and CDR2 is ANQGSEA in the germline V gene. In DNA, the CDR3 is TGCAGCGTTGAAGTCCCCCGGCAGACTGGAGCTTTCTTT. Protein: CSVEVPRQTGAFF.

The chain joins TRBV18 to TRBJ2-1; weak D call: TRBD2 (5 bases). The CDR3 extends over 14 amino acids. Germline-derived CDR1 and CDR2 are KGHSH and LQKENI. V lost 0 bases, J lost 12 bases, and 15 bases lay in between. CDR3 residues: CASSPPDGVLAQFF. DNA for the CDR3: TGTGCCAGCTCACCACCGGACGGGGTCCTAGCGCAGTTCTTC.

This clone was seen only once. CDR3 protein: CASSVTSGTDTQYF. In DNA form, the CDR3 reads TGTGCCAGCAGTGTGACTAGCGGCACAGATACGCAGTATTTT. This chain links TRBV11-2 with TRBJ2-3; the match to TRBD2 covers 8 bases. Germline V gene lookup returns CDR1 SGHAT and CDR2 FQNNGV. The CDR3 consists of 14 residues. The J segment lost 1 base and the V segment lost 6 bases, leaving 3 bases of the junction unmatched.

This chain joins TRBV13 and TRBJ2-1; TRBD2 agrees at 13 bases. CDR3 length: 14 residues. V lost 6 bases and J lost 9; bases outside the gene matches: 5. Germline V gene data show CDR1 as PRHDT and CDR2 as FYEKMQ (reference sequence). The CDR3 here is CASRELAGGSEQFF. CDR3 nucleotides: TGTGCCAGCAGAGAACTAGCGGGAGGGAGTGAGCAGTTCTTC.

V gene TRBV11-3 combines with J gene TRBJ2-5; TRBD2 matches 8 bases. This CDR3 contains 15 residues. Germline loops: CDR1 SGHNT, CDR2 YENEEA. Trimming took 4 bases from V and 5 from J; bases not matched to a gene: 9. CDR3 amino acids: CASSYGRALGETQYF. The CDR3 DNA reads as TGTGCCAGCAGCTACGGGAGGGCCCTCGGGGAGACCCAGTACTTC.

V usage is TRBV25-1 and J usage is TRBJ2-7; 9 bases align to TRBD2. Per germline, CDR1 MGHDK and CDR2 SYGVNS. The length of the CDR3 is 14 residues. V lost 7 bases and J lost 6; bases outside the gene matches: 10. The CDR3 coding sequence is TGTGCCAGCACCGCCCGCGGGGGGGCAGGCGAGCAGTACTTC. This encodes CASTARGGAGEQYF.

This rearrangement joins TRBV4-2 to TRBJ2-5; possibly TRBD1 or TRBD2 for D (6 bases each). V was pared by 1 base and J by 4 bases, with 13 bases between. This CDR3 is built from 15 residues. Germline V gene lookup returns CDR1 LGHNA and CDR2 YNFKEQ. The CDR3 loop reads CASSQGGAVIETQYF. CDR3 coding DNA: TGTGCCAGCAGCCAAGGGGGGGCAGTCATAGAGACCCAGTACTTC.